These 18 T cell receptor beta chains were sequenced from one sample in a study of beta chain features in type 1 diabetes. The investigators reverse transcribed all of the isolated RNA, so they sequenced expressed TCRB transcripts. Sequenced by immunoSEQ multiplex PCR; TCRdb stores in-frame clones only, minus some. The sample has hundreds of thousands of clones; approximately 10% are singletons. The sequenced sample was naive CD4+ T cells from blood. These receptors came from a woman aged 18 to 35 in good health.

This clone occurred a few times. This chain connects TRBV19 to TRBJ1-1, with a possible D match to TRBD1 (5 bases). The CDR3 has 15 amino acids. The V and J ends lost 7 bases and 3 bases respectively, with 18 bases between them. Germline V CDR1 and CDR2: LNHDA, SQIVND (reference sequence). CDR3 sequence: CASTEHDSAYTEAFF. In DNA form, the CDR3 reads TGTGCCAGTACAGAGCACGACAGCGCTTACACTGAAGCTTTCTTT.

The chain links TRBV4-1 to TRBJ2-1; D not certain. CDR1 is MGHRA and CDR2 is YSYEKL in the germline V gene. There are 12 residues in the CDR3. V gave up 1 base and J gave up 8 bases, with 6 bases separating them. The CDR3 region is CASSQVPYEQFF. In DNA form, the CDR3 reads TGCGCCAGCAGCCAAGTCCCCTATGAGCAGTTCTTC.

The chain links TRBV2 to TRBJ1-2; 7 bases are a match to TRBD1. The CDR3 covers 11 residues. The V and J ends lost 8 bases and 8 bases, in that order; junction bases with no gene match: 5. CDR1 and CDR2 (germline): SNHLY, FYNNEI. CDR3 residues: CASHRGAGYTF. The CDR3 DNA is TGTGCCAGCCACAGGGGCGCCGGCTACACCTTC.

This rearrangement joins TRBV27 to TRBJ2-3, with 10 bases identical to TRBD2. Unmatched junction bases numbered 3, after V lost 2 bases and J lost 1 base. The CDR3 runs to 16 residues. Looked up from germline, CDR1 is MNHEY and CDR2 is SMNVEV (reference sequence). DNA of the CDR3: TGTGCCAGCAGTTTACTAGCGGGAGCGGGCACAGATACGCAGTATTTT. It is translated as CASSLLAGAGTDTQYF.

This clone was detected only a few times. DNA for the CDR3: TGTGCCAGTAGTCTGCCAGGGATCAACACCGGGGAGCTGTTTTTT. As protein: CASSLPGINTGELFF. The rearrangement uses TRBV19 and TRBJ2-2; maybe TRBD1 (5 bases). V was shortened by 5 bases and J by 2 bases, with 12 bases between the two germline ends. The CDR3 loop spans 15 amino acids. Germline CDR1 is LNHDA and CDR2 is SQIVND (reference sequence).

This clone occurred a few times. The chain carries TRBV4-2 and TRBJ2-1; no reliable D call. Germline V gene sequence: CDR1 LGHNA, CDR2 YNFKEQ. This CDR3 is built from 11 residues. Trimming cost V 2 bases and J 5 bases, with 1 base left between them. The CDR3 protein is CASSQNNEQFF. For the CDR3, the DNA is TGTGCCAGCAGCCAAAACAATGAGCAGTTCTTC.

This clone was observed a handful of times. The rearrangement uses TRBV27 and TRBJ1-5; 7 bases map to TRBD1. CDR3 size: 18 residues. The V and J ends lost 6 bases and 0 bases, in that order; junction bases with no gene match: 14. The germline CDR1 and CDR2 sequences are MNHEY and SMNVEV (reference sequence). CDR3 amino acids: CASSLSGQRSYSNQPQHF. For the CDR3, the DNA is TGTGCCAGCAGCCTATCGGGACAGAGGTCTTATAGCAATCAGCCCCAGCATTTT.

The V and J genes are TRBV30 and TRBJ1-3; D is unresolved. From germline, CDR1 is GTSNPN and CDR2 SVGIG (reference sequence). There are 13 residues in the CDR3. Deletions cut 4 bases from V and 3 bases from J, with 10 bases between. Here the CDR3 reads CAWNQAVGNTIYF. CDR3 bases: TGTGCCTGGAATCAAGCAGTTGGAAACACCATATATTTT. Complete variable domain (other parts from reference TRBV30 and TRBJ1-3): SQTIHQWPATLVQPVGSPLSLECTVEGTSNPNLYWYRQAAGRGLQLLFYSVGIGQISSEVPQNLSASRPQDRQFILSSKKLLLSDSGFYLCAWNQAVGNTIYFGEGSWLTVV.

There are a few counts of this clone. V gene TRBV19 combines with J gene TRBJ1-6, with D perhaps matching TRBD1 (6 bases). The CDR3 consists of 15 residues. Per the germline V gene, CDR1 is LNHDA and CDR2 is SQIVND (reference sequence). V shed 3 bases and J shed 7 bases, with 13 bases lying between them. CDR3 sequence: CASSMSQGGNSPLHF. The CDR3 bases are TGTGCCAGTAGTATGTCACAGGGTGGAAATTCACCCCTCCACTTT.

The genes are TRBV7-9 and TRBJ2-3, with D possibly matching TRBD2 (5 bases). V was pared by 1 base and J by 5 bases, with 13 bases between. Germline V gene lookup returns CDR1 SEHNR and CDR2 FQNEAQ (reference sequence). The CDR3 has 15 residues. The CDR3 loop is CASSLVRPGGDTQYF. The CDR3 DNA follows: TGTGCCAGCAGCTTAGTTCGCCCAGGAGGAGATACGCAGTATTTT. The full variable domain, completed using reference TRBV7-9 and TRBJ2-3, is DTGVSQNPRHKITKRGQNVTFRCDPISEHNRLYWYRQTLGQGPEFLTYFQNEAQLEKSRLLSDRFSAERPKGSFSTLEIQRTEQGDSAMYLCASSLVRPGGDTQYFGPGTRLTVL.

The chain joins TRBV4-3 to TRBJ1-1; D remains unclear. The CDR3 consists of 16 residues. The V end lost 4 bases, the J end lost 4 bases, and 19 bases lay between the germline ends. Germline loops: CDR1 LGHNA, CDR2 YSLEER. The chain's CDR3 is CASSRRSAPAGTEAFF. CDR3 nucleotides: TGCGCCAGCAGCCGAAGATCTGCTCCCGCGGGCACTGAAGCTTTCTTT.

The chain combines TRBV11-2 with TRBJ2-3; 10 nucleotides align to TRBD1. Germline-derived CDR1 and CDR2 are SGHAT and FQNNGV. The CDR3 totals 14 residues. Trimming removed 5 bases from V and 5 bases from J; junction bases left unmatched: 4. This CDR3 is CASSRDRGGDTQYF. The CDR3 DNA follows: TGTGCCAGCAGCCGGGACAGGGGAGGAGATACGCAGTATTTT. Filled out from reference TRBV11-2 and TRBJ2-3, the complete variable domain reads EAGVAQSPRYKIIEKRQSVAFWCNPISGHATLYWYQQILGQGPKLLIQFQNNGVVDDSQLPKDRFSAERLKGVDSTLKIQPAKLEDSAVYLCASSRDRGGDTQYFGPGTRLTVL.

The chain combines TRBV11-1 with TRBJ2-1, with 8 bases aligning to TRBD1. The CDR3 extends over 13 amino acids. V trimming: 2 bases; J trimming: 7 bases; junction bases outside the gene matches: 1. The germline CDR1 and CDR2 sequences are SGHAT and FQDESV (reference sequence). CDR3 DNA: TGTGCCAGCAGCTTACAGGGGGCGAATGAGCAGTTCTTC. This sequence encodes CASSLQGANEQFF.

This clone occurred a few times. The same CDR3 can be traced to other DNA sequences in this sample. The J gene is TRBJ1-6, the V gene TRBV5-4; 9 bases line up with TRBD1. V lost 0 bases to trimming and J lost 7 bases; unmatched junction nucleotides: 2. This CDR3 spans 15 amino acids. Looked up from germline, CDR1 is SGHNT and CDR2 is YYREEE (reference sequence). CDR3 coding DNA: TGTGCCAGCAGCTTGGCCGGGACAGGGAATTCACCCCTCCACTTT. It encodes CASSLAGTGNSPLHF.

This clone showed up just a few times. The genes are TRBV7-9 and TRBJ2-1, with 10 bases lining up with TRBD1. CDR1 SEHNR and CDR2 FQNEAQ come from the germline V gene (reference sequence). Trimming cost V 8 bases and J 13 bases; bases outside gene matches: 11. The CDR3 runs 13 residues. CDR3 DNA sequence: TGTGCCAGCCGGGACAGGGGCGTCGGCGATCAGTTCTTC. This codes for CASRDRGVGDQFF.

This clone was counted between two and nine times. J is TRBJ1-4 and V is TRBV7-6; D possibly corresponds to TRBD1 (5 bases). The CDR3 contains 15 residues. V was shortened by 4 bases and J by 4 bases, with 13 bases between the two germline ends. In germline, CDR1 is SGHVS, CDR2 FNYEAQ. The CDR3 nucleotides are TGTGCCAGCAGCTGGGGGTCGGCTAATAATGAAAAACTGTTTTTT. Its protein product is CASSWGSANNEKLFF.

This clone has only a few counts. The gene calls are TRBV9 and TRBJ1-1; no reliable D call. The CDR3 is 13 amino acids. V was shortened by 0 bases and J by 9 bases, with 12 bases between the two germline ends. Germline-derived CDR1 and CDR2 are SGDLS and YYNGEE. The CDR3 is CASSVVSAEQAFF. CDR3 DNA sequence: TGTGCCAGCAGCGTAGTAAGCGCAGAGCAAGCTTTCTTT.

The sample holds a few counts of this clone. The chain recombines TRBV5-1 with TRBJ2-3; D is ambiguous. The germline CDR1 and CDR2 sequences are SGHRS and YFSETQ. The CDR3 totals 11 residues. V was shortened by 6 bases and J by 6 bases, with 8 bases between the two germline ends. The chain's CDR3 is CASTLQDTQYF. CDR3 in DNA: TGCGCCAGCACCCTTCAGGATACGCAGTATTTT.